This T cell receptor (beta chain) was sequenced for a study of OX40 agonist ivuxolimab in advanced cancers. Overall study context: Three individuals attained partial responses, comprising one hepatocellular carcinoma case and two cutaneous melanoma cases.

This clone has only one observation. This table comes from immunoSEQ multiplex PCR, and its TCRdb copy is limited to in-frame clones, with some not included. The sample records tens of thousands of clones, 80% to 90% being singletons. The germline V gene has CDR1 LNHNV and CDR2 YYDKDF (reference sequence). The V segment lost 4 bases and the J segment 5 bases; nucleotides outside the gene matches: 13. The CDR3 length is 18 residues. The TCR sequence derives from an adult with an advanced solid tumor such as melanoma, head and neck, liver or kidney cancer. The material sequenced was CD4+ or CD8+ T cells sorted from blood, taken in a trial of the OX40 agonist ivuxolimab. This chain links TRBV15 with TRBJ2-2; TRBD2 aligns across 10 bases. CDR3 bases: TGTGCCACCAGCATAAATCGTCTAGCGGGGGATCGAACCGGGGAGCTGTTTTTT. Translation: CATSINRLAGDRTGELFF. The complete variable domain, with remaining parts taken from reference TRBV15 and TRBJ2-2, reads DAMVIQNPRYQVTQFGKPVTLSCSQTLNHNVMYWYQQKSSQAPKLLFHYYDKDFNNEADTPDNFQSRRPNTSFCFLDIRSPGLGDTAMYLCATSINRLAGDRTGELFFGEGSRLTVL.